The sequence of this T cell receptor (beta chain) was determined in a study of cytomegalovirus exposure and HLA in healthy donors (TCRdb year 2017). For the wider study: According to an earlier analysis of 450 to 650 of the donors, 150 million to 200 million T cells yielded over 100 million unique TCR beta sequences and less than 300 Gb of sequence data. An early release covering some 640 HLA-typed donors comprised approximately 300 gigabases of sequencing data and about 90 million unique TCR sequences. Of the roughly 400 genotyped donors, 70% to 90% were placed in the genetic ancestry cluster associated with self-reported Caucasian donors. The study aimed to test whether signatures of past pathogen exposure could be identified by cataloging public T cell receptors. The T cell repertoires of roughly 660 subjects were profiled by immunosequencing and related to cytomegalovirus serostatus. A separate validation cohort of about 110 different subjects was used in addition to the 666-subject first cohort. To predict cytomegalovirus infection status, the study combined high-throughput TCR immunosequencing, statistical association of individual TCRs with disease status, and machine learning. A later analysis re-analyzed previously published TCR beta repertoires from 666 donors and added high-resolution HLA genotyping to study TCR occurrence patterns. Rather than drawing on any new phenotypic data, the later analysis identified candidate immune exposures from TCR beta sequences and the way those sequences occurred across donors. To decide whether each TCR beta V gene segment behaved as functional or pseudogenic, an earlier analysis of several hundred of the donors relied on high-throughput TCR beta sequencing. Donor age, sex, ethnicity and CMV serostatus were compiled alongside the repertoire data. Genome-wide SNP genotypes for about 65% of the 666 donors were used in a later genetic analysis, which treated that subset as a discovery cohort. Every discovery cohort repertoire had been produced on one sequencing platform. HLA typing included class I and class II loci at four-digit resolution. The number of typed donors differed by locus: about 620-630 for A, B, C, DRB1 and DQB1; 500 to 550 for DQA1; 606 for DPA1; and about 470 for DPB1. Four to six DR-DQ haplotypes were handled as single units for association and clustering, since linkage in the cohort was strong. Among roughly 400 genotyped donors of the cohort, an average of approximately 240,000 unique TCR beta nucleotide sequences were sequenced per donor, 15% to 20% of them non-productive.

From the cysteine up to the phenylalanine, the CDR3 has a length of 14 residues. Only the CDR3 portion is preserved as DNA: 42 bases, with reading frame beginning at the first base. For CDR1 and CDR2, the germline V gene (reference sequence) lists MNHEY and SMNVEV. V lost 2 bases and J lost 9 bases, and the count of bases not matched to a germline gene is 6. The investigation overall reported the following: An earlier analysis of several hundred of the donors showed that most TCR beta V segments appeared in productive rearrangements either about 87% or about 30% of the time, which broadly matched IMGT annotations. This cohort had only TCR beta chains sequenced, and the lack of alpha or paired-chain data limited which features could be detected. HLA typing was unavailable for some donors at each locus, so association tests used only the typed subset. A further reported finding was that TCR beta sequences accurately predicted the HLA-A and HLA-B alleles for most subjects in the first cohort. Sequencing depth was assumed to be roughly uniform across donors in the presence/absence analyses, though that assumption may not hold. A few of the identified cytomegalovirus-associated TCR beta chains were confirmed in vitro to be specific for cytomegalovirus antigens. It was suggested by the authors that the approach could potentially be generalized to other disease states and immunological phenotypes. The classifier was reported to diagnose cytomegalovirus status with high specificity and sensitivity in both the original and validation cohorts. In a later analysis, several top co-occurrence clusters were reported to appear linked to parvovirus B19, influenza, CMV and Epstein-Barr virus. According to a later genetic analysis, donors in an Asian-associated ancestry cluster had fewer N-insertions in productive TCRs than the approximately 710-donor mean. In the study, some 160 TCR beta chains were listed as associated with cytomegalovirus. V-gene and J-gene trimming of TCR beta chains was associated with a missense DCLRE1C variant in a later genetic analysis, and the association was replicated in an independent cohort. A group of highly shared sequence variants was considered likely to be a technical artifact of the sequencing pipeline. Some IMGT-functional V segments, including TRBV6-2 and TRBV6-3, could not be told apart with the 87-base-pair reads, so those segments were excluded. Across donors, most TCR sequences were observed very rarely, whereas some public TCRs were present in many individuals. At a false discovery rate of 0.05, a later analysis linked 16,951 TCR beta sequences to specific HLA alleles. When HLA alleles, especially DR and DQ, strongly co-occurred, TCR associations were difficult to assign to individual alleles. A later analysis found that TCR association rates varied across HLA loci, with DRB1 alleles showing the most associated TCRs and HLA-C alleles the fewest. Because counts were too low, about 18 rarely observed V segments, including chromosome 9 orphons, were left out of the earlier analysis of over 550 of the donors. In a later analysis, most CMV-associated TCR beta chains were found to appear HLA-restricted, with HLA associations seemingly driven largely by CMV exposure. In a later analysis, HLA-associated TCR beta chains showed more clonal expansion and lower generation probabilities than non-associated chains that were equally common. For the cohort, immune exposure information was limited to CMV serostatus. Correlated functional status among segregating V segments might reflect linkage disequilibrium, but an unknown experimental factor could not be ruled out.

Concerning this clone: Its antigen remains undetermined. Per-base quality was not reported, and no clone a single base away is much larger than it.

Library preparation employed the immunoSEQ multiplex PCR assay. For the multiplex PCR, a mixture combining 60 forward primers for TCR Vbeta segments and 13 reverse primers for TCR Jbeta segments was used. The CDR3 region of rearranged TCR beta genes was amplified from genomic DNA by a multiplex PCR assay. The amplified TCR beta libraries were sequenced on the Illumina HiSeq System as 87-base-pair reads. Processing in the source paper ran as follows. A later analysis counted approximately 74 million unique TCR beta chains across the 550 to 700 repertoires, and some 11 million of these chains were shared by at least two donors. To remove PCR and sequencing errors, raw reads were error-corrected and collapsed into unique sequences using a nearest-neighbor algorithm that merged closely related sequences. CDR3 sequences were aligned to IMGT reference sequences to assign V, D and J gene segments. Each retained sequence needed at least a six-nucleotide match to both a V gene segment and a J gene segment. Rearrangements were classified as productive when the CDR3 lacked stop codons and remained in frame with V and J, and all other rearrangements were classified as non-productive. CDR3 was defined according to IMGT convention as the region running from the second conserved V-encoded cysteine to the conserved J-encoded phenylalanine. The earlier analysis of fewer than 750 of the donors excluded sequences that lacked an unambiguous match to a single V gene segment. An earlier analysis of about 590 of the donors classified V segments as functional when productive rearrangements were above 56.7% and as segregating when the standard deviation between donors was above 5%. A statistical classification framework was developed to diagnose cytomegalovirus status using the catalog of TCR beta chain sequences. In a later analysis, TCR nucleotide sequences were compared against IMGT/GENE-DB human TR gene sequences so that V and J genes could be assigned. In a later analysis, CDR3 sequences and most-parsimonious VDJ recombination scenarios were assigned using the TCRdist pipeline. A later analysis defined each TCR beta chain by its CDR3 amino acid sequence plus V-gene family, and excluded reads lacking a unique V-gene family. A later analysis removed 600 or so highly shared, low-generation-probability nucleotide sequences to deal with suspected cross-contamination and a sequencing artifact. For each public chain, a later analysis derived a clonal expansion index from normalized ranks of inferred template counts within each repertoire. Generation probabilities in a later analysis came from a VDJ recombination model fitted to out-of-frame rearrangements, and those results were checked against IGoR. A later analysis scored TCR-TCR, TCR-HLA and TCR-CMV co-occurrence with hypergeometric tests, applying a repertoire-size bias correction to TCR pairs. In a later analysis, false discovery rates were estimated by permuting HLA or CMV assignments 20 times. In a later analysis, co-occurring TCRs were grouped using DBSCAN, and TCRdist sequence similarity was added for clustering within HLA-allele-positive subsets. For co-occurrence clustering, repertoires with fewer than 30,000 or more than 120,000 public chains were excluded, along with roughly 5 repertoires with anomalous nucleotide sharing. What TCRdb holds here is the immuneACCESS table cut down to in-frame rearrangements. Part of the clones is not present; checked against another copy, under half of the missing clones reflect an unresolved V gene, and the others are unexplained. That table is the source of V, J and clone size, and D and trimming were worked out from the DNA. A total of roughly 250,000 clones appear in this sample, almost 85% of them only once. The ten largest clones take up 2% to 2.5% of the sample.

The cohort was made up of approximately 700 healthy bone marrow donors. All cohort members were sampled while nominally healthy, although unrecorded immune exposures were likely present. The donor was CMV seropositive and belonged to the group of 250 to 300 seropositive cohort members. Every donor gave a peripheral blood sample, and the peripheral blood mononuclear cells from that sample were used for TCR beta sequencing. Genomic DNA was extracted from the blood cell samples with the Qiagen DNeasy Blood Extraction Kit. The sequencing sample was made of PBMCs. The chain joins TRBV27 to TRBJ2-1; TRBD1 lines up with 8 middle nucleotides. The clonotype was recovered from a woman between 40 and 55 years old in good health and CMV-seropositive. The CDR3 region has the sequence CASSLTGTGGEQFF. The nucleotide sequence reads TGTGCCAGCAGTTTAACCGGGACAGGCGGTGAGCAGTTCTTC.